The clone carrying this TCR beta chain was seen just once. Its antigen is currently unknown. Next came a second PCR, run for about 6 to 11 cycles, which used a sample-barcoded 5' primer along with a J-beta primer mix. TCRdb reanalysed the 5' RACE reads using MiXCR and keeps one entry per CDR3 protein. The sample comprises approximately 490,000 distinct CDR3 sequences, around 24% of which are singletons, and approximately 10% rests with the top ten. The sample comes from a study of blood T cells in healthy people across ages. Broader study findings: Long-lived donors had more naive CD4+ cells and higher diversity than aged donors.

The CDR3 has 17 amino acids. Trimming shortened V by 5 bases and J by 0 bases, and 17 bases separated the two germline ends. The germline gives CDR1 SQVTM, CDR2 ANQGSEA. The same sample was also studied in work on T cells of mothers and their children.

The sequencing input was blood. The receptor's source is a boy aged 5-17 years in good health. V usage is TRBV29-1 and J usage is TRBJ2-6, with a weak D call TRBD1 (5 bases). The CDR3 DNA reads TGCAGCGTTACTTCGTCCTACGACAGCTCTGGGGCCAACGTCCTGACTTTC. Amino acids: CSVTSSYDSSGANVLTF.